These 6 T cell receptor beta chains share one sample of origin, sequenced in a study of blood T cell repertoires in COVID-19. The assay was immunoSEQ multiplex PCR, and TCRdb's table has in-frame clones only and misses some. The profile shows approximately 100,000 clones, 75% to 90% of them singletons. The sample consisted of peripheral blood. The receptor source for this set is a man in his fifties or sixties with acute or convalescent COVID-19.

The rearrangement joins TRBV18 to TRBJ1-2; 8 bases agree with TRBD1. Germline values: CDR1 KGHSH, CDR2 LQKENI. After removal of 2 bases from V and 8 bases from J, the junction contained 7 bases not matched to a gene. The CDR3 length is 14 residues. The DNA of the CDR3 is TGTGCCAGCTCACCAGAGTCAGGGGGCGACGGCTACACCTTC. Protein product: CASSPESGGDGYTF.

The rearrangement uses TRBV19 and TRBJ2-3, with 8 bases lining up with TRBD1. Unmatched junction bases numbered 8, after V lost 6 bases and J lost 3 bases. The CDR3 covers 15 residues. In germline, CDR1 is LNHDA, CDR2 SQIVND (reference sequence). The CDR3 protein is CASRDRVRKTDTQYF. The CDR3 nucleotides read TGTGCCAGTAGGGACAGGGTGCGAAAGACAGATACGCAGTATTTT.

The gene calls are TRBV6-5 and TRBJ1-3, with 9 bases identical to TRBD1. The CDR3 totals 16 residues. The V and J ends lost 4 bases and 2 bases, in that order; junction bases with no gene match: 6. CDR1 MNHEY and CDR2 SVGAGI come from the germline V gene. In nucleotides, the CDR3 is TGTGCCAGCAGTTCACTTACAGGGGGCACTGGAAACACCATATATTTT. It yields the protein CASSSLTGGTGNTIYF.

The chain is built from TRBV28 and TRBJ1-5, with a tentative D call TRBD1 (5 bases). CDR3 length: 17 amino acids. Per the germline V gene, CDR1 is MDHEN and CDR2 is SYDVKM. Trimming left V 5 bases short and J 7 bases short, with 24 bases between. CDR3 bases: TGTGCCAGCAGTCCCTTACGACCAGGGTTCTTCGGGCAGCCCCAGCATTTT. It codes for CASSPLRPGFFGQPQHF.

The chain recombines TRBV5-4 with TRBJ2-5; TRBD2 matches 7 bases. CDR3 size: 15 residues. CDR1 and CDR2 from the germline V gene are SGHNT and YYREEE (reference sequence). The V segment lost 2 bases and the J segment 8 bases; nucleotides outside the gene matches: 12. Written as DNA, the CDR3 is TGTGCCAGCAGCTTTGGGAGGGGAGGGATATCAACCCAGTACTTC. This translates into CASSFGRGGISTQYF.

The chain carries TRBV6-4 and TRBJ1-4; 8 bases map to TRBD1. CDR3 length equals 16 residues. Germline V gene data show CDR1 as MRHNA and CDR2 as SNTAGT. V gave up 6 bases and J gave up 8 bases; unmatched junction bases: 14. CDR3 bases: TGTGCCAGCAGCAAGTACCCGGGACAGGAGGGAGAAAAACTGTTTTTT. Residues: CASSKYPGQEGEKLFF.